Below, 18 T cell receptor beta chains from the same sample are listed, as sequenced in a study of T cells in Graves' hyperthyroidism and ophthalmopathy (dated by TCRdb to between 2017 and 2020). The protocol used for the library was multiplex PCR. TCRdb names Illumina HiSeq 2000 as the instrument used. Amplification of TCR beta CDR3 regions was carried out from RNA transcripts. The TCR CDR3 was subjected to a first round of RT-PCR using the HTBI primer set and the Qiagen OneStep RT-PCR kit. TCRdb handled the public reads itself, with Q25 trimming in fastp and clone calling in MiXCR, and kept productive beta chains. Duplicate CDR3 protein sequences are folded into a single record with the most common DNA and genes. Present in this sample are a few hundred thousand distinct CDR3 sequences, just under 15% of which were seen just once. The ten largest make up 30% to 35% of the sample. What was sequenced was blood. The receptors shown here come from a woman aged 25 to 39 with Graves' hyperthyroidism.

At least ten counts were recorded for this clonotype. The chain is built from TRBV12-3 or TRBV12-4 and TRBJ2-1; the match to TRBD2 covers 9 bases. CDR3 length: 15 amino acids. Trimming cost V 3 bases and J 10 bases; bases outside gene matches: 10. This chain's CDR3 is CASSFSGGRANEQFF. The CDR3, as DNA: TGTGCCAGCAGTTTTAGCGGCGGGAGGGCCAACGAGCAGTTCTTC.

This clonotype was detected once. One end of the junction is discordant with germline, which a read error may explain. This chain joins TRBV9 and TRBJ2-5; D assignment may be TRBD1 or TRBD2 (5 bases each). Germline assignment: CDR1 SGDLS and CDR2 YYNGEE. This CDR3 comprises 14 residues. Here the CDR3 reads CASIVGTIKETQYF. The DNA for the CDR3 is TGTGCCAGCATCGTAGGGACGATAAAAGAGACCCAGTACTTC.

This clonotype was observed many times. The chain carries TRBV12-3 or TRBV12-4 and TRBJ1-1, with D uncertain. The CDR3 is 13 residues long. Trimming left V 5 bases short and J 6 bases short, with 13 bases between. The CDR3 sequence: CASSPSGGAEAFF. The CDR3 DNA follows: TGTGCCAGCAGTCCCTCGGGCGGTGCTGAAGCTTTCTTT.

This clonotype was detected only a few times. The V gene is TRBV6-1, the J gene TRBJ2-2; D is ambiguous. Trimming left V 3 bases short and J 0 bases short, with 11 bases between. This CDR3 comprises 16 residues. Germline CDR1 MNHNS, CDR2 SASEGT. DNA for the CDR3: TGTGCCAGCAGTGATCGGCGTAAGGCGAACACCGGGGAGCTGTTTTTT. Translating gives CASSDRRKANTGELFF.

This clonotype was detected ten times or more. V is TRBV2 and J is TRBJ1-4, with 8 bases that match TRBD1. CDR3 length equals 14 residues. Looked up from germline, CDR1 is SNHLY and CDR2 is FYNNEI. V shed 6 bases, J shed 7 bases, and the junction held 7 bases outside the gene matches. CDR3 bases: TGTGCCAGCAGGGACGGACAGGGCGGTGAAAAACTGTTTTTT. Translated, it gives CASRDGQGGEKLFF.

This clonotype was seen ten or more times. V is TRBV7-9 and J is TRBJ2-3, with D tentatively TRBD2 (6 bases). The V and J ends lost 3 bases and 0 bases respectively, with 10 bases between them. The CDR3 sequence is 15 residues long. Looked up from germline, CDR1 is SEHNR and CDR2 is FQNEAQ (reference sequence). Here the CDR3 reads CASSLAAGSTDTQYF. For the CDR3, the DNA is TGTGCCAGCAGCTTGGCAGCGGGTAGCACAGATACGCAGTATTTT.

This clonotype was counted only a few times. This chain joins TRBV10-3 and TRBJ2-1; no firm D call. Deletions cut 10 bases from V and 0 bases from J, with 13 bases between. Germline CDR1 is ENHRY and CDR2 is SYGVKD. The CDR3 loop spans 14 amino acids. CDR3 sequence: CATLSESSYNEQFF. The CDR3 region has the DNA TGTGCCACCTTGTCGGAGTCCTCCTACAATGAGCAGTTCTTC.

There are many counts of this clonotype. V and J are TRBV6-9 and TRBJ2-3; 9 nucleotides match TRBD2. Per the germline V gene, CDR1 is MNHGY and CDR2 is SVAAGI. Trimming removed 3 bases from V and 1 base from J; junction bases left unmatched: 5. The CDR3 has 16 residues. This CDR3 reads CASSYPAGGGTDTQYF. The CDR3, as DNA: TGTGCCAGCAGTTACCCAGCGGGAGGAGGCACAGATACGCAGTATTTT.

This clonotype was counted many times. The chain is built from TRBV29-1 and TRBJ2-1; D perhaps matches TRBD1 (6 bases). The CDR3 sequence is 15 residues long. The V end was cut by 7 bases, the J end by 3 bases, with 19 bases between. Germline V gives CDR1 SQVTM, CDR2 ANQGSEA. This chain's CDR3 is CSGQTPGHIYNEQFF. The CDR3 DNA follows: TGCAGCGGTCAGACCCCGGGACACATCTACAATGAGCAGTTCTTC.

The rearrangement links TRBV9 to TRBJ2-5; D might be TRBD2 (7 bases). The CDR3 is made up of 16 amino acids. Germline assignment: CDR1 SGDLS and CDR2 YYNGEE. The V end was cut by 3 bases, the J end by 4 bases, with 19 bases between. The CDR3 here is CASSALGAGDPETQYF. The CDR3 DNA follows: TGTGCCAGCAGCGCCCTGGGGGCGGGAGACCCAGAGACCCAGTACTTC.

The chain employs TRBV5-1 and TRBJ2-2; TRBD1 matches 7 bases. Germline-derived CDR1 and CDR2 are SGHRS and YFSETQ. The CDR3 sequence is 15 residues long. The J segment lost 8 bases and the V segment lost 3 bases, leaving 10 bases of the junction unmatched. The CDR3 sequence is CASSSGQVMGGELFF. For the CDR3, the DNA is TGCGCCAGCAGCTCAGGACAGGTCATGGGAGGGGAGCTGTTTTTT.

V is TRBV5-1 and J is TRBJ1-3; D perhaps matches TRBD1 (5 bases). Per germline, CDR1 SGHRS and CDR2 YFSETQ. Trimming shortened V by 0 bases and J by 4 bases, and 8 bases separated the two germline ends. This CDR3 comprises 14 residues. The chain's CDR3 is CASSLGRAGNTIYF. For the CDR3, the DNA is TGCGCCAGCAGCTTGGGCAGGGCAGGAAACACCATATATTTT.

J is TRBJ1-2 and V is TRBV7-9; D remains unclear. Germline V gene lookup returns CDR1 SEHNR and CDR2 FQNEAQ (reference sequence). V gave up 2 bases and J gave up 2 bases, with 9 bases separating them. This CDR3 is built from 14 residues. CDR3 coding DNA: TGTGCCAGCAGCTTACCCTCGGGGAACTATGGCTACACCTTC. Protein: CASSLPSGNYGYTF.

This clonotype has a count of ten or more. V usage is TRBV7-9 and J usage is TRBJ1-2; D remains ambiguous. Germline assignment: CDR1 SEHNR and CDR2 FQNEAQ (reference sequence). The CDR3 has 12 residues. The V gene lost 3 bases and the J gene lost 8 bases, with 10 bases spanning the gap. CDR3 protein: CASSFPGSGYTF. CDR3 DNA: TGTGCCAGCAGCTTTCCCGGGTCAGGCTACACCTTC.

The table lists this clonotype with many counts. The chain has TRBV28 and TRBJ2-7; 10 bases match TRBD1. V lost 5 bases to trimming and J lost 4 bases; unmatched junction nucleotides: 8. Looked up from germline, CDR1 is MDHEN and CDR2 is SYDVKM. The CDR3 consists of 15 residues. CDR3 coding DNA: TGTGCCAGCAGTACCGGGACAGGGGCTTCTTACGAGCAGTACTTC. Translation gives CASSTGTGASYEQYF.

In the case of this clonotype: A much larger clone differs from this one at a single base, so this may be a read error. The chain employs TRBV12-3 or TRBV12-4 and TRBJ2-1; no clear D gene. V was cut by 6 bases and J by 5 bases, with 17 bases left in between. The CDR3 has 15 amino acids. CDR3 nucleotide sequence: TGTGCCAGCAGCCCCGTATTTCAGATAAACAATGAGCAGTTCTTC. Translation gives CASSPVFQINNEQFF.

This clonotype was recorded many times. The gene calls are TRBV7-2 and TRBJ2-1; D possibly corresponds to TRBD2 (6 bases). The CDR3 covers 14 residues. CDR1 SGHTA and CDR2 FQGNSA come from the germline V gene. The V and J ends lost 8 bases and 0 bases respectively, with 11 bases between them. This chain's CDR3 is CASPRGTSYNEQFF. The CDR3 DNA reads TGTGCCAGCCCTCGCGGGACCTCCTACAATGAGCAGTTCTTC.

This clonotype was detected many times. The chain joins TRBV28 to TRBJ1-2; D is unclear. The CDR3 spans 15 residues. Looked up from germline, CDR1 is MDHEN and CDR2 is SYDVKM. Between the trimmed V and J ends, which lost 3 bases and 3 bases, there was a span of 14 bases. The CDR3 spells CASSFEPGVDYGYTF. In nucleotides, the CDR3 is TGTGCCAGCAGTTTTGAACCTGGGGTGGACTATGGCTACACCTTC.